Listed here are 3 T cell receptor beta chains from one sample, sequenced in a study of beta chain features in type 1 diabetes. Expressed TCRB transcripts were sequenced after all isolated RNA was converted to cDNA. Only in-frame clones appear in the TCRdb table, and some are missing; sequencing was by immunoSEQ multiplex PCR. The repertoire has just over 450,000 clones, around 30% of them found once; the top ten carry 0.065%. The sample consisted of naive CD4+ T cells from blood. The source of these receptors is a man aged 18 to 30 in good health.

This chain uses TRBV15 with TRBJ2-5, with D perhaps TRBD1 (7 bases). Trimming cost V 3 bases and J 0 bases, with 20 bases left between them. CDR1 and CDR2 from the germline V gene are LNHNV and YYDKDF (reference sequence). The CDR3 loop spans 18 amino acids. The CDR3 DNA reads as TGTGCCACCAGCAGGGAGCCTGGAGGGGGCCTGTACCAAGAGACCCAGTACTTC. Translating it yields CATSREPGGGLYQETQYF.

CDR3 loop: CASSHLMGHYTF. The CDR3 DNA follows: TGCGCCAGCAGCCATCTTATGGGACACTACACCTTC. This rearrangement joins TRBV4-1 to TRBJ1-2; weak D call: TRBD1 (6 bases). Trimming took 3 bases from V and 10 from J, leaving 12 bases between them. CDR3 length: 12 residues. The germline CDR1 and CDR2 sequences are MGHRA and YSYEKL.

This clone has just a few counts. The CDR3 DNA sequence: TGTGCCAGCACCAGGACATTTGGCACAGATACGCAGTATTTT. Its translation is CASTRTFGTDTQYF. The chain links TRBV6-1 to TRBJ2-3, with D perhaps matching TRBD1 (5 bases). The CDR3 is made up of 14 amino acids. CDR1 and CDR2 (germline): MNHNS, SASEGT. Trimming cost V 7 bases and J 1 base, with 12 bases left between them.